The clone carrying this T cell receptor (beta chain) came up a few times. These data belong to a study of T-cell reconstitution after alpha-beta-depleted transplantation in children. Germline CDR1 is SGHRS and CDR2 is YFSETQ. The CDR3 is 16 residues long. V was clipped by 4 bases and J by 8 bases; unmatched bases: 14. This sample's TCRbeta library carried unique molecular identifier barcodes. TCRdb ran MiXCR on the PCR reads and lists one entry per CDR3 protein. In the table there are approximately 390,000 distinct CDR3 sequences, about a tenth of which are singletons. The chain links TRBV5-1 to TRBJ2-1; 8 bases fit TRBD2. This material consisted of PBMCs from the stem cell graft donor, taken from the stem cell graft. This TCR came from a human donor who donated a stem cell graft to a child with acute myeloid leukemia. The CDR3 is CASSLAIGLAGYEQFF. The CDR3, as DNA: TGCGCCAGCAGCCTCGCCATAGGCCTAGCGGGCTATGAGCAGTTCTTC.